A single sample gave rise to the 9 T cell receptor beta chains below, sequenced in a study of T cell repertoires in cytomegalovirus infection (dated by TCRdb to about 2019). Sequencing relied on an Illumina HiSeq 1500. TCRdb cleaned the public reads at Q25 with fastp, built clones with MiXCR and kept in-frame beta chains. Records with the same CDR3 protein are collapsed into one entry carrying the most frequent genes and DNA. Counted in this sample were 750,000 to 950,000 distinct CDR3 sequences; under 35% of them appeared once. The top ten clones comprise about an eighth of the sample. For these receptors, no antigen is known. The sample's treatment or condition, from its label and the paper: in vitro stimulation with specific CMV peptide epitopes to enrich CMV-specific T cells. The sequencing used cultured CD8+ T cells from PBMCs, collected from culture after CMV antigen stimulation. The origin of the receptors is a human donor in good health (CMV status not recorded). Some clones in this sample may be carry-over from other donors' samples.

The J gene is TRBJ1-6, the V gene TRBV4-1, with D perhaps matching TRBD1 (6 bases). The CDR3 is 15 residues long. Trimming took off 0 bases at V and 10 bases at J, with 13 bases between the two ends. Per the germline V gene, CDR1 is MGHRA and CDR2 is YSYEKL. The CDR3 sequence: CASSQEAGEGSPLHF. The CDR3 bases are TGCGCCAGCAGCCAAGAAGCAGGGGAGGGATCACCCCTCCACTTT.

V usage is TRBV29-1 and J usage is TRBJ2-5; 8 bases match TRBD1. The junction had 7 bases not matched to a gene; V was cut back by 3 bases and J by 4 bases. This CDR3 comprises 14 residues. The germline V gene encodes CDR1 SQVTM and CDR2 ANQGSEA. The chain's CDR3 is CSVEVTGAGETQYF. The CDR3 DNA reads as TGCAGCGTTGAGGTGACAGGGGCAGGAGAGACCCAGTACTTC.

This clonotype was seen a handful of times. This chain uses TRBV6-1 with TRBJ2-2, with D perhaps being TRBD1 or TRBD2 (5 bases each). Trimming removed 5 bases from V and 0 bases from J, with 10 bases in between. CDR3 length: 15 residues. Germline V CDR1 and CDR2: MNHNS, SASEGT. The CDR3 region is CASSPGPTNTGELFF. The DNA of the CDR3 is TGTGCCAGCAGTCCGGGACCCACGAACACCGGGGAGCTGTTTTTT.

Many counts were recorded for this clonotype. V and J are TRBV6-1 and TRBJ2-2; TRBD2 matches 7 bases. CDR1 and CDR2 (germline): MNHNS, SASEGT. The CDR3 is 16 residues long. V gave up 2 bases and J gave up 2 bases; unmatched junction bases: 5. CDR3 DNA sequence: TGTGCCAGCAGTGAATTGGGACTACATAACACCGGGGAGCTGTTTTTT. Amino acids: CASSELGLHNTGELFF.

This clonotype was seen a few times. The chain uses TRBV11-3 and TRBJ2-2, with TRBD2 matching over 7 bases. This CDR3 has 14 residues. CDR1 and CDR2 (germline): SGHNT, YENEEA. V gave up 5 bases and J gave up 3 bases; unmatched junction bases: 3. The CDR3 reads CASSPAGYTGELFF. The DNA of the CDR3 is TGTGCCAGCAGCCCAGCGGGGTACACCGGGGAGCTGTTTTTT. The full variable domain, its missing parts supplied by reference TRBV11-3 and TRBJ2-2, is EAGVVQSPRYKIIEKKQPVAFWCNPISGHNTLYWYLQNLGQGPELLIRYENEEAVDDSQLPKDRFSAERLKGVDSTLKIQPAELGDSAVYLCASSPAGYTGELFFGEGSRLTVL.

This rearrangement joins TRBV27 to TRBJ2-7; D gene ambiguous. The CDR3 totals 13 residues. V was cut by 2 bases and J by 2 bases, with 7 bases left in between. Per germline, CDR1 MNHEY and CDR2 SMNVEV (reference sequence). CDR3 in DNA: TGTGCCAGCAGTTTAACGCAGGCCTACGAGCAGTACTTC. Protein product: CASSLTQAYEQYF.

Only a few counts were recorded for this clonotype. V usage is TRBV7-6 and J usage is TRBJ1-4; a possible D gene is TRBD1 (6 bases). Trimming shortened V by 5 bases and J by 3 bases, and 13 bases separated the two germline ends. Germline CDR1 SGHVS, CDR2 FNYEAQ. There are 15 residues in the CDR3. The chain's CDR3 is CASSPPTGANEKLFF. Written as DNA, the CDR3 is TGTGCCAGCAGCCCCCCGACAGGAGCTAATGAAAAACTGTTTTTT.

The rearrangement links TRBV6-1 to TRBJ1-2, with a weak D call TRBD1 (5 bases). This CDR3 is 12 amino acids long. Germline V gene lookup returns CDR1 MNHNS and CDR2 SASEGT. The germline V and J ends were trimmed by 8 bases and 8 bases, with 15 bases remaining between them. The CDR3 bases are TGTGCCAGCTTCGAACCGGGGGTCGGCTACACCTTC. Translating gives CASFEPGVGYTF.

V is TRBV6-2 or TRBV6-3 and J is TRBJ1-2; D unresolved. The CDR3 covers 12 residues. The V and J ends lost 10 bases and 2 bases respectively, with 11 bases between them. Germline-derived CDR1 and CDR2 are MNHEY and SVGEGT. DNA of the CDR3: TGTGCCATCCTCCTCCTCAACTATGGCTACACCTTC. It specifies CAILLLNYGYTF.